These 7 T cell receptor beta chains came from one sample sequenced in a study of CD4 and CD8 cells across lung adenocarcinoma regions (dated by TCRdb to 2016 to 2019). Library preparation used PCR. Sequencing was carried out with a HiSeq X Ten. TCRdb itself trimmed the public reads at Q25 with fastp, ran MiXCR and retained productive beta chains. CDR3 protein duplicates are merged, each entry listing the most common genes and DNA. Within this sample are about 16,000 distinct CDR3 sequences, with around 50% of them counted one time only. The ten largest clones add up to 30% to 35% of the sample. Sequenced input: CD8+ T cells from the center of a lung tumor. In light of the paper, this sample's cell subset or site label describes: tumor center region. The receptors were sampled from a female donor with lung adenocarcinoma. The CD4 and CD8 labels of this study may be unreliable.

This clonotype was seen more than once but under ten times. The gene calls are TRBV11-1 and TRBJ2-1, with a tentative D call TRBD1 (6 bases). TRBJ2-5 explains the end of the DNA better; the J call may be wrong. This CDR3 contains 15 residues. In germline, CDR1 is SGHAT, CDR2 FQDESV (reference sequence). The CDR3 coding sequence is TGTGCCAGCAGCCTGTCCCGGGACACCCTGGGGACCCAGTACTTC. Translation gives CASSLSRDTLGTQYF.

The chain couples TRBV10-3 to TRBJ2-5, with D possibly called TRBD1 or TRBD2 (6 bases each). V was clipped by 8 bases and J by 8 bases, with 27 bases between them. The CDR3 contains 16 residues. Germline-derived CDR1 and CDR2 are ENHRY and SYGVKD. CDR3 loop: CAIGGNGGIGPDTQYF. The CDR3 nucleotides read TGTGCCATCGGGGGGAACGGGGGCATTGGGCCGGATACCCAGTACTTC.

This rearrangement joins TRBV7-2 to TRBJ2-5; D is ambiguous. The J call may be mistaken, given a closer DNA end match to TRBJ2-7. CDR1 and CDR2 from the germline V gene are SGHTA and FQGNSA. The CDR3 spans 11 residues. The CDR3 DNA reads TGTGCCAGCAGGCGAGCCTACGAGCAGTACTTC. It codes for CASRRAYEQYF.

The rearrangement joins TRBV6-1 to TRBJ2-4; possibly TRBD2 for D (6 bases). V was trimmed by 9 bases and J by 12 bases, leaving 33 bases between them. In germline, CDR1 is MNHNS, CDR2 SASEGT. The CDR3 loop spans 17 amino acids. The CDR3 loop is CARSRGSARGAKDTQYF. The CDR3 nucleotides read TGTGCCAGGAGCCGCGGATCGGCGCGGGGAGCCAAAGACACTCAGTACTTC.

The chain combines TRBV10-3 with TRBJ2-5; TRBD2 is a possible D gene (6 bases). CDR1 is ENHRY, CDR2 SYGVKD, per germline. Trimming removed 10 bases from V and 3 bases from J, with 12 bases in between. The CDR3 is 12 residues long. CDR3 sequence (DNA): TGTGCCACTCGGTCGGGGGAAGAGACCCAGTACTTC. It is translated as CATRSGEETQYF.

The chain combines TRBV27 with TRBJ2-3; D uncertain. The assigned J gene may be wrong: the sequence end matches TRBJ2-5 better. CDR1 and CDR2 (germline): MNHEY, SMNVEV (reference sequence). There are 14 residues in the CDR3. The CDR3 DNA follows: TGTGCGGGCAGCGTGGGCGGTTTCACAGATACCCAGTACTTC. Translating it yields CAGSVGGFTDTQYF.

Ten or more counts support this clonotype. The chain recombines TRBV6-1 with TRBJ1-6; the D is unclear. The CDR3 is made up of 12 amino acids. The V end was cut by 5 bases, the J end by 6 bases, with 5 bases between. Germline V gene lookup returns CDR1 MNHNS and CDR2 SASEGT. CDR3 coding DNA: TGTGCCAGCAGTCTTGGTAATTCACCCCTCCACTTT. Translated, it gives CASSLGNSPLHF.